Following are 15 T cell receptor beta chains from one sample sequenced in a study of blood T cells in healthy people across ages. With a J-beta primer mix and a sample-barcoded 5' primer, a second PCR ran about 7 to 12 cycles. TCRdb recomputed calls from the 5' RACE reads with MiXCR, one row per CDR3 protein. The data contain hundreds of thousands of distinct CDR3 sequences, 58% of them singletons. Sequencing used blood. The source of these receptors is a man under 40 in good health.

The chain recombines TRBV5-8 with TRBJ1-1; D uncertain. Between the trimmed V and J ends, which lost 5 bases and 1 base, there was a span of 9 bases. The CDR3 loop spans 13 amino acids. Per germline, CDR1 SGHTS and CDR2 YDEGEE. The CDR3 DNA sequence: TGTGCCAGCAGTGTGAACAAGAACACTGAAGCTTTCTTT. The encoded protein is CASSVNKNTEAFF.

This clonotype was observed a few times. The gene calls are TRBV29-1 and TRBJ1-2, with a weak D call TRBD1 (5 bases). The V gene lost 5 bases and the J gene lost 8 bases, with 15 bases spanning the gap. The CDR3 contains 12 residues. The germline gives CDR1 SQVTM, CDR2 ANQGSEA. The CDR3 reads CSVPGRSTGYTF. In DNA, the CDR3 is TGCAGCGTTCCGGGACGTTCGACGGGCTACACCTTC.

This clonotype has just a few counts. The rearrangement joins TRBV20-1 to TRBJ2-1; D gene ambiguous. V was trimmed by 5 bases and J by 8 bases, leaving 13 bases between them. Germline CDR1 reads DFQATT; CDR2 reads SNEGSKA (reference sequence). The CDR3 extends over 12 amino acids. This chain's CDR3 is CSASPEVDEQFF. CDR3 coding DNA: TGCAGTGCTTCCCCTGAGGTCGATGAGCAGTTCTTC.

This chain uses TRBV21-1 with TRBJ2-5; the table's TRBD2 call for D was not verified on the DNA. TRBV21-1 is listed as a pseudogene. CDR3 length equals 18 residues. In DNA form, the CDR3 reads TGTGCCAGCAGCAGGCAACTTCCTCGGACTAGGGAGAGGGAGACCCAGTACTTC. The encoded protein is CASSRQLPRTRERETQYF.

This clonotype was seen only a few times. V usage is TRBV27 and J usage is TRBJ2-1, with TRBD2 matching 7 bases. The germline CDR1 and CDR2 sequences are MNHEY and SMNVEV (reference sequence). V lost 4 bases, J lost 4 bases, and 7 bases stayed unmatched. CDR3 length equals 15 residues. This CDR3 reads CASSSSGGWYNEQFF. The CDR3 DNA reads TGTGCCAGCAGTTCTAGCGGAGGGTGGTACAATGAGCAGTTCTTC.

This clonotype was counted only a few times. The chain links TRBV20-1 to TRBJ2-5; the D gene is possibly TRBD1 (5 bases). V was clipped by 6 bases and J by 4 bases, with 15 bases between them. The CDR3 contains 13 residues. CDR1 and CDR2 (germline): DFQATT, SNEGSKA (reference sequence). The CDR3 nucleotides are TGCAGTGCACGGACAAAAGTAGGAGAGACCCAGTACTTC. Translating it yields CSARTKVGETQYF.

This clonotype has more than one count but fewer than ten. This rearrangement joins TRBV20-1 to TRBJ2-4; D call uncertain. The CDR3 consists of 16 residues. Germline lookup yields CDR1 DFQATT and CDR2 SNEGSKA (reference sequence). V dropped 6 bases and J dropped 0 bases, with 18 bases sitting between them. The CDR3 sequence is CSAPLHGSLAKNIQYF. CDR3 coding DNA: TGCAGTGCCCCCCTCCACGGGTCGTTAGCCAAAAACATTCAGTACTTC.

The V and J genes are TRBV3-1 and TRBJ2-3; no clear D. The CDR3 consists of 16 residues. Germline assignment: CDR1 LGHDT and CDR2 YNNKEL (reference sequence). V dropped 2 bases and J dropped 4 bases, with 16 bases sitting between them. The CDR3 sequence is CASSQTGPKPADTQYF. CDR3 bases: TGTGCCAGCAGCCAAACCGGGCCTAAGCCCGCAGATACGCAGTATTTT.

This clonotype appeared a few times. The gene calls are TRBV4-2 and TRBJ2-3; no reliable D call. The germline V and J ends were trimmed by 0 bases and 10 bases, with 8 bases remaining between them. Germline-derived CDR1 and CDR2 are LGHNA and YNFKEQ. This CDR3 contains 12 residues. The chain's CDR3 is CASSQDATAQYF. For the CDR3, the DNA is TGTGCCAGCAGCCAAGATGCGACGGCGCAGTATTTT.

In its sample, this clonotype was seen a few times. This chain uses TRBV29-1 with TRBJ2-5, with D perhaps TRBD1 (6 bases). Looked up from germline, CDR1 is SQVTM and CDR2 is ANQGSEA. The V end was cut by 3 bases, the J end by 1 base, with 6 bases between. There are 12 residues in the CDR3. CDR3 bases: TGCAGCGTTGAGGACAGCCAAGAGACCCAGTACTTC. Translation gives CSVEDSQETQYF. Complete variable domain (other parts from reference TRBV29-1 and TRBJ2-5): SAVISQKPSRDICQRGTSLTIQCQVDSQVTMMFWYRQQPGQSLTLIATANQGSEATYESGFVIDKFPISRPNLTFSTLTVSNMSPEDSSIYLCSVEDSQETQYFGPGTRLLVL.

V is TRBV2 and J is TRBJ2-1; TRBD2 matches at 9 bases. The CDR3 consists of 17 residues. From germline, CDR1 is SNHLY and CDR2 FYNNEI. Losses at the gene ends were 7 bases for V and 4 bases for J; bases not matched to a gene: 14. The CDR3 DNA is TGTGCCAGCAAGGATAGATCTGCGGGGGGGAGGTACAATGAGCAGTTCTTC. Translation gives CASKDRSAGGRYNEQFF.

This clonotype came up a few times. This chain links TRBV12-3 or TRBV12-4 with TRBJ1-2; D remains unclear. The CDR3 has 15 residues. V was shortened by 7 bases and J by 0 bases, with 15 bases between the two germline ends. Here the CDR3 reads CASTYAGVTNYGYTF. CDR3 bases: TGTGCCAGCACCTACGCGGGAGTTACTAACTATGGCTACACCTTC.

V gene TRBV20-1 combines with J gene TRBJ2-7, with D possibly TRBD2 on 5 matching bases. The CDR3 length is 13 residues. V gave up 3 bases and J gave up 2 bases, with 11 bases separating them. Germline V CDR1 and CDR2: DFQATT, SNEGSKA (reference sequence). Written as DNA, the CDR3 is TGCAGTGCTAGGTTGCTCGGGGCCTACGAGCAGTACTTC. This encodes CSARLLGAYEQYF.

The V gene is TRBV11-2, the J gene TRBJ2-5; D remains unclear. The germline CDR1 and CDR2 sequences are SGHAT and FQNNGV. Trimming removed 5 bases at V and 3 bases at J, with 10 bases between. The CDR3 extends over 13 amino acids. This chain's CDR3 is CASSRYQEETQYF. The CDR3 coding sequence is TGTGCCAGCAGCCGATACCAGGAAGAGACCCAGTACTTC. Drawing the rest from reference TRBV11-2 and TRBJ2-5, the complete variable domain is EAGVAQSPRYKIIEKRQSVAFWCNPISGHATLYWYQQILGQGPKLLIQFQNNGVVDDSQLPKDRFSAERLKGVDSTLKIQPAKLEDSAVYLCASSRYQEETQYFGPGTRLLVL.

This chain links TRBV12-3 or TRBV12-4 with TRBJ2-7; D is unclear. The V and J ends lost 5 bases and 6 bases respectively, with 14 bases between them. The CDR3 length is 13 residues. CDR3 DNA sequence: TGTGCCAGCAGTCCGACCCCTGTGGGCGAGCAGTACTTC. Its translation: CASSPTPVGEQYF.